A single sample is the source of the 27 T cell receptor beta chains below, sequenced in a study of blood T cell repertoires in COVID-19. Sequencing used immunoSEQ multiplex PCR; TCRdb keeps in-frame clones, though not all of them. The repertoire has about 210,000 clones, just under 85% of them found once; the top ten carry 6% to 8.5%. The material sequenced was peripheral blood. The receptor source for this set is a woman aged 45-59 years with active or convalescent COVID-19.

This clone occurred a few times. This sequence joins TRBV14 and TRBJ1-2; TRBD1 aligns across 9 bases. J was trimmed by 5 bases and V by 3 bases; bases with no gene match: 4. The CDR3 totals 14 residues. CDR1 is SGHDN, CDR2 FVKESK, per germline. CDR3 region: CASSHGQGLYGYTF. The DNA of the CDR3 is TGTGCCAGCAGCCACGGACAGGGGTTGTATGGCTACACCTTC.

The V and J genes are TRBV10-3 and TRBJ2-7, with 8 nucleotides matching TRBD1. The germline V gene has CDR1 ENHRY and CDR2 SYGVKD. The CDR3 has 13 amino acids. After removal of 10 bases from V and 5 bases from J, the junction contained 10 bases not matched to a gene. The DNA of the CDR3 is TGTGCCACACAGGGGTCGGGACAGGACGAGCAGTACGTC. Translated, it gives CATQGSGQDEQYV.

This clone has at least ten counts. V is TRBV10-1 and J is TRBJ1-2; D ambiguous. The CDR3 runs to 13 residues. Trimming shortened V by 1 base and J by 4 bases, and 7 bases separated the two germline ends. The germline gives CDR1 WNHNN, CDR2 SYGVQD (reference sequence). CDR3 sequence reads: CASSEWRFYGYTF. Written as DNA, the CDR3 is TGCGCCAGCAGTGAGTGGCGGTTCTATGGCTACACCTTC.

The V and J genes are TRBV5-4 and TRBJ2-7, with 10 bases matching TRBD2. Germline CDR1 is SGHNT and CDR2 is YYREEE (reference sequence). This CDR3 contains 15 residues. Trimming cost V 4 bases and J 0 bases; bases outside gene matches: 4. The CDR3 sequence: CASSPGLAASYEQYF. The CDR3 nucleotides read TGTGCCAGCAGCCCAGGACTAGCGGCCTCCTACGAGCAGTACTTC.

This clone was found once. The chain joins TRBV6-6 to TRBJ2-7; D may be TRBD1 (6 bases). Germline assignment: CDR1 MNHNY and CDR2 SVGAGI (reference sequence). With 4 bases removed from V and 3 bases from J, the gap between germline ends came to 16 bases. This CDR3 region has 15 residues. Here the CDR3 DNA reads TGTGCCAGCAGTTTTCAGGGGCCTGGGGTCTACGAGCAGTACTTC. Translated, it gives CASSFQGPGVYEQYF.

The chain has TRBV28 and TRBJ1-2, with a weak D call TRBD1 (6 bases). Germline-derived CDR1 and CDR2 are MDHEN and SYDVKM. The ends were cut back, 5 bases at V and 2 bases at J, with 6 bases in the middle. CDR3 length equals 12 residues. The CDR3 bases are TGTGCCAGCAGTGGGGGCAACTATGGCTACACCTTC. This translates into CASSGGNYGYTF.

V is TRBV28 and J is TRBJ2-5; D remains ambiguous. Trimming removed 1 base at V and 1 base at J, with 7 bases between. Germline CDR1 reads MDHEN; CDR2 reads SYDVKM. The CDR3 has 14 residues. The CDR3 protein is CASSLLSPQETQYF. CDR3 in DNA: TGTGCCAGCAGTTTATTATCCCCCCAAGAGACCCAGTACTTC.

The genes are TRBV2 and TRBJ1-1; D gene unclear. Trimming removed 6 bases from V and 0 bases from J, with 8 bases in between. Germline V CDR1 and CDR2: SNHLY, FYNNEI. CDR3 length: 13 amino acids. The CDR3: CASSLSLNTEAFF. CDR3 sequence (DNA): TGTGCCAGCAGCCTGTCCTTGAACACTGAAGCTTTCTTT.

This clone has just a few counts. The chain uses TRBV7-7 and TRBJ1-3; D unresolved. The CDR3 length is 13 residues. V was clipped by 5 bases and J by 0 bases, with 5 bases between them. In germline, CDR1 is SSHAT, CDR2 FNYEAQ (reference sequence). CDR3 amino acids: CASSASSGNTIYF. CDR3 DNA sequence: TGTGCCAGCAGCGCGAGCTCTGGAAACACCATATATTTT. Drawing the rest from reference TRBV7-7 and TRBJ1-3, the complete variable domain is GAGVSQSPRYKVTKRGQDVTLRCDPISSHATLYWYQQALGQGPEFLTYFNYEAQPDKSGLPSDRFSAERPEGSISTLTIQRTEQRDSAMYRCASSASSGNTIYFGEGSWLTVV.

The V call is TRBV28, the J call TRBJ1-5, with D possibly matching TRBD1 (5 bases). CDR1 MDHEN and CDR2 SYDVKM come from the germline V gene. The CDR3 runs 19 residues. Between the trimmed V and J ends, which lost 3 bases and 4 bases, there was a span of 25 bases. The CDR3 loop is CASSFRRGGAGLGNQPQHF. The DNA for the CDR3 is TGTGCCAGCAGTTTTCGGCGGGGGGGTGCCGGGTTAGGGAATCAGCCCCAGCATTTT. The variable domain in full, with the rest retrieved from reference TRBV28 and TRBJ1-5, is DVKVTQSSRYLVKRTGEKVFLECVQDMDHENMFWYRQDPGLGLRLIYFSYDVKMKEKGDIPEGYSVSREKKERFSLILESASTNQTSMYLCASSFRRGGAGLGNQPQHFGDGTRLSIL.

There are a few counts of this clone. The V call is TRBV3-1 (or the pseudogene TRBV3-2), the J call TRBJ1-5; 8 nucleotides match TRBD1. The J segment lost 7 bases and the V segment lost 2 bases, leaving 4 bases of the junction unmatched. Germline V gene data show CDR1 as LGHDT and CDR2 as YNNKEL (reference sequence). The CDR3 consists of 14 residues. This chain's CDR3 is CASSQSTGVQPQHF. CDR3 DNA sequence: TGTGCCAGCAGCCAATCGACAGGGGTCCAGCCCCAGCATTTT.

The chain carries TRBV29-1 and TRBJ1-5; 7 bases align to TRBD1. Trimming at V came to 3 bases and at J to 5 bases, leaving 4 bases not matched to a gene. The CDR3 spans 13 residues. Germline values: CDR1 SQVTM, CDR2 ANQGSEA. This CDR3 reads CSVDTGDHQPQHF. DNA for the CDR3: TGCAGCGTTGATACAGGGGACCATCAGCCCCAGCATTTT.

V gene TRBV24-1 combines with J gene TRBJ1-2; 10 nucleotides line up with TRBD1. The CDR3 spans 12 residues. With V trimmed by 5 bases and J by 7 bases, 0 bases remained unmatched. CDR1 is KGHDR, CDR2 SFDVKD, per germline. For the CDR3, the DNA is TGTGCCACCAGTGGGGACAGGGGTGGCTACACCTTC. The encoded protein is CATSGDRGGYTF.

This clone was observed a single time. This rearrangement joins TRBV29-1 to TRBJ2-3, with D possibly matching TRBD2 (6 bases). V shed 3 bases and J shed 0 bases, with 7 bases lying between them. Germline CDR1 SQVTM, CDR2 ANQGSEA. This CDR3 has 13 amino acids. CDR3 loop: CSVERGSTDTQYF. For the CDR3, the DNA is TGCAGCGTTGAGCGGGGTAGCACAGATACGCAGTATTTT.

This clone turned up a few times. The chain joins TRBV2 to TRBJ1-1, with D unresolved. Germline V CDR1 and CDR2: SNHLY, FYNNEI. V gave up 4 bases and J gave up 4 bases, with 10 bases separating them. This CDR3 has 13 amino acids. The CDR3 nucleotides read TGTGCCAGCAGTGGGGAGGGAACCACTGAAGCTTTCTTT. Its protein is CASSGEGTTEAFF.

The chain has TRBV11-3 and TRBJ2-5; TRBD2 agrees at 8 bases. The trim removed 1 base at V and 1 base at J, leaving 8 bases unmatched. Germline CDR1 and CDR2: SGHNT and YENEEA. This CDR3 comprises 17 residues. The CDR3 loop is CASSLGGAGVSQETQYF. DNA for the CDR3: TGTGCCAGCAGCTTAGGTGGAGCGGGAGTATCCCAAGAGACCCAGTACTTC.

The chain is built from TRBV5-4 and TRBJ2-5, with D hard to call. V lost 4 bases and J lost 1, with 8 bases in between. The CDR3 sequence is 13 residues long. CDR1 and CDR2 (germline): SGHNT, YYREEE (reference sequence). The CDR3 DNA reads TGTGCCAGCAGCCTCAGTGCCCAAGAGACCCAGTACTTC. This sequence encodes CASSLSAQETQYF.

This chain joins TRBV19 and TRBJ2-7; D is possibly TRBD2 (5 bases). The CDR3 is made up of 14 amino acids. CDR1 is LNHDA and CDR2 is SQIVND in the germline V gene (reference sequence). V was trimmed by 6 bases and J by 6 bases, leaving 18 bases between them. This CDR3 reads CASSDYRGPPEQYF. The CDR3 coding sequence is TGTGCCAGTAGCGACTATCGGGGTCCCCCCGAGCAGTACTTC.

The V gene is TRBV28, the J gene TRBJ1-6; D remains ambiguous. Germline CDR1 is MDHEN and CDR2 is SYDVKM. V was cut by 6 bases and J by 0 bases, with 9 bases left in between. This CDR3 is built from 15 residues. CDR3 nucleotides: TGTGCCAGCAGGATTTCGAGCTCCTATAATTCACCCCTCCACTTT. It specifies CASRISSSYNSPLHF.

This rearrangement joins TRBV7-9 to TRBJ1-1; a possible D gene is TRBD1 (5 bases). The CDR3 consists of 11 residues. Germline CDR1 reads SEHNR; CDR2 reads FQNEAQ (reference sequence). Deletions cut 5 bases from V and 12 bases from J, with 13 bases between. CDR3 protein: CASSPGTMTFF. Here the CDR3 DNA reads TGTGCCAGCAGCCCCGGGACTATGACTTTCTTT.

The chain is built from TRBV12-5 and TRBJ1-1; D gene ambiguous. Germline V gene lookup returns CDR1 LGHNT and CDR2 FRNRAP. CDR3 length equals 16 residues. The V end lost 0 bases, the J end lost 2 bases, and 13 bases lay between the germline ends. CDR3 nucleotides: TGTGCTAGTGGTTTGGTACTAACCCCAAAAAACACTGAAGCTTTCTTT. Protein: CASGLVLTPKNTEAFF.

The chain recombines TRBV28 with TRBJ1-1, with D possibly matching TRBD1 (6 bases). This CDR3 is 14 amino acids long. Trimming removed 3 bases at V and 4 bases at J, with 12 bases between. Germline-derived CDR1 and CDR2 are MDHEN and SYDVKM. The CDR3 coding sequence is TGTGCCAGCAGTTTGACAGGATTCGTCACTGAAGCTTTCTTT. This sequence encodes CASSLTGFVTEAFF.

The V gene is TRBV6-5, the J gene TRBJ2-7; TRBD2 is a possible D gene (6 bases). With 6 bases removed from V and 3 bases from J, the gap between germline ends came to 18 bases. This CDR3 is 15 amino acids long. Per the germline V gene, CDR1 is MNHEY and CDR2 is SVGAGI. Here the CDR3 reads CASSEVPGRLYEQYV. Written as DNA, the CDR3 is TGTGCCAGCAGCGAGGTGCCCGGGAGACTCTACGAGCAGTACGTC.

The rearrangement uses TRBV20-1 and TRBJ1-5; maybe TRBD1 (5 bases). Germline lookup yields CDR1 DFQATT and CDR2 SNEGSKA (reference sequence). CDR3 length: 12 amino acids. V was shortened by 3 bases and J by 4 bases, with 7 bases between the two germline ends. The CDR3 loop is CSASKGNQPQHF. In nucleotides, the CDR3 is TGCAGTGCTAGTAAGGGGAATCAGCCCCAGCATTTT.

The chain is built from TRBV12-5 and TRBJ1-4; weak D call: TRBD1 (5 bases). CDR1 LGHNT and CDR2 FRNRAP come from the germline V gene. CDR3 length: 16 residues. V was clipped by 3 bases and J by 1 base, with 12 bases between them. The CDR3, as DNA: TGTGCTAGTGGTTTTAGGGTAACAGGAACTAATGAAAAACTGTTTTTT. Its protein is CASGFRVTGTNEKLFF.

The chain recombines TRBV18 with TRBJ1-2; 10 bases are shared with TRBD1. This CDR3 is 15 amino acids long. The V and J ends lost 1 base and 6 bases, in that order; junction bases with no gene match: 5. Germline CDR1 and CDR2: KGHSH and LQKENI. CDR3 in amino acids: CASSPRTGTGDGYTF. Here the CDR3 DNA reads TGTGCCAGCTCACCACGCACCGGGACAGGGGATGGCTACACCTTC.

The chain couples TRBV12-5 to TRBJ2-1, with D unresolved. Germline V gene lookup returns CDR1 LGHNT and CDR2 FRNRAP. The germline V and J ends were trimmed by 1 base and 6 bases, with 13 bases remaining between them. This CDR3 region has 15 residues. The CDR3 sequence is CASGLGFPTSNEQFF. CDR3 nucleotides: TGTGCTAGTGGTTTGGGCTTCCCGACATCCAATGAGCAGTTCTTC.